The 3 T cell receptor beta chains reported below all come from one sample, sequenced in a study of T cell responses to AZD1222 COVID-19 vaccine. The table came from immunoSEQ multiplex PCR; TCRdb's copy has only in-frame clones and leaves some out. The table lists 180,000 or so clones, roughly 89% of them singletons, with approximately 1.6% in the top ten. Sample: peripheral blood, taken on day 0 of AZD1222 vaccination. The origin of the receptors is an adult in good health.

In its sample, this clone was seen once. CDR3 sequence (DNA): TGTGCCAGCAGCCGCCGGGACTCCCAGAACACCGGGGAGCTGTTTTTT. It translates to CASSRRDSQNTGELFF. This chain joins TRBV11-1 and TRBJ2-2; D is perhaps TRBD2 (6 bases). V was trimmed by 5 bases and J by 1 base, leaving 14 bases between them. The CDR3 has 16 amino acids. Germline CDR1 is SGHAT and CDR2 is FQDESV (reference sequence).

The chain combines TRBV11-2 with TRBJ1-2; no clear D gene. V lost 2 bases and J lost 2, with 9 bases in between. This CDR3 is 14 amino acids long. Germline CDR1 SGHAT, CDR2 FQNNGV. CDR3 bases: TGTGCCAGCAGCTTAACCCAGGCGAACTATGGCTACACCTTC. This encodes CASSLTQANYGYTF.

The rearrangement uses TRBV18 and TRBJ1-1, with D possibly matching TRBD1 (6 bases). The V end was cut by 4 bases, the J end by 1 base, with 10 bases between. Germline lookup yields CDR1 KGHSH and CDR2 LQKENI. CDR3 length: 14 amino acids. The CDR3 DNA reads TGTGCCAGCTCACTTAAACAGGGGAACACTGAAGCTTTCTTT. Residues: CASSLKQGNTEAFF.